The 20 T cell receptor beta chains below all came from one sample that was sequenced in a study of blood T cell repertoires in COVID-19. Profiling relied on immunoSEQ multiplex PCR, and the TCRdb table lists in-frame clones only, not all of them. Of 290,000 or so clones listed, around 90% are singletons. The sequencing input was peripheral blood. Every receptor here comes from a man in his late teens or twenties with active or convalescent COVID-19.

The chain carries TRBV3-1 (or the pseudogene TRBV3-2) and TRBJ1-6; TRBD1 is a possible D gene (6 bases). The CDR3 spans 14 residues. V lost 5 bases, J lost 7 bases, and 12 bases lay in between. Germline V gene lookup returns CDR1 LGHDT and CDR2 YNNKEL (reference sequence). The CDR3 coding sequence is TGTGCCAGCAGCAATAGACAGGAAAATTCACCCCTCCACTTT. Translating gives CASSNRQENSPLHF.

The J gene is TRBJ2-1, the V gene TRBV27; D not certain. Germline assignment: CDR1 MNHEY and CDR2 SMNVEV (reference sequence). The CDR3 covers 12 residues. V was clipped by 8 bases and J by 6 bases, with 11 bases between them. The CDR3 nucleotides are TGTGCCAGCCACCGCCCGGGCAATGAGCAGTTCTTC. Protein sequence: CASHRPGNEQFF.

The gene calls are TRBV5-1 and TRBJ2-5, with D perhaps TRBD1 (6 bases). Germline CDR1 reads SGHRS; CDR2 reads YFSETQ. Trimming stripped 4 bases from V and 1 base from J, with 17 bases between. The CDR3 extends over 16 amino acids. The CDR3 nucleotides are TGCGCCAGCAGCCGCCAGGGCGCAGGGGCCCAAGAGACCCAGTACTTC. As protein: CASSRQGAGAQETQYF.

The chain joins TRBV7-2 to TRBJ1-5; D is perhaps TRBD1 (5 bases). This CDR3 contains 15 residues. The V and J ends lost 1 base and 5 bases respectively, with 12 bases between them. CDR1 and CDR2 (germline): SGHTA, FQGNSA. In DNA form, the CDR3 reads TGTGCCAGCAGCTTAGGATCAGGGTCCGATCAGCCCCAGCATTTT. It is translated as CASSLGSGSDQPQHF.

V gene TRBV11-2 combines with J gene TRBJ2-7; D unresolved. V gave up 0 bases and J gave up 3 bases, with 6 bases separating them. This CDR3 contains 13 residues. CDR1 is SGHAT and CDR2 is FQNNGV in the germline V gene. CDR3 DNA: TGTGCCAGCAGCTTAGATTATCGCTACGAGCAGTACTTC. It specifies CASSLDYRYEQYF.

The V gene is TRBV7-2, the J gene TRBJ2-7; no clear D gene. V was cut by 2 bases and J by 7 bases, with 15 bases left in between. The CDR3 length is 14 residues. Per the germline V gene, CDR1 is SGHTA and CDR2 is FQGNSA. CDR3 in DNA: TGTGCCAGCAGCTTACGACCGGGTCTCGGAGAGCAGTACTTC. Translating it yields CASSLRPGLGEQYF.

On this clone itself: This same CDR3 is encoded by further DNA sequences in the sample. CDR3: CASSLSVNTEAFF. In DNA, the CDR3 is TGTGCCAGCAGCTTATCAGTGAACACTGAAGCTTTCTTT. This chain links TRBV11-2 with TRBJ1-1, with unresolved D. Between the trimmed V and J ends, which lost 2 bases and 0 bases, there was a span of 4 bases. Germline values: CDR1 SGHAT, CDR2 FQNNGV. The CDR3 length is 13 residues.

This rearrangement joins TRBV19 to TRBJ1-4; D possibly corresponds to TRBD1 (6 bases). This CDR3 region has 16 residues. V was clipped by 2 bases and J by 0 bases, with 10 bases between them. Germline loops: CDR1 LNHDA, CDR2 SQIVND (reference sequence). The CDR3 loop is CASSIPRQATNEKLFF. Written as DNA, the CDR3 is TGTGCCAGTAGTATACCCCGACAGGCAACTAATGAAAAACTGTTTTTT.

V and J are TRBV7-9 and TRBJ1-2; perhaps TRBD1 as D (5 bases). Trimming pared 0 bases from V and 4 bases from J, leaving 15 bases between. Germline V CDR1 and CDR2: SEHNR, FQNEAQ (reference sequence). This CDR3 spans 16 amino acids. DNA for the CDR3: TGTGCCAGCAGCTTAGCCTGGACAACTGAAAGCTATGGCTACACCTTC. This translates into CASSLAWTTESYGYTF. Full variable domain (remainder filled in from reference TRBV7-9 and TRBJ1-2): DTGVSQNPRHKITKRGQNVTFRCDPISEHNRLYWYRQTLGQGPEFLTYFQNEAQLEKSRLLSDRFSAERPKGSFSTLEIQRTEQGDSAMYLCASSLAWTTESYGYTFGSGTRLTVV.

The chain has TRBV6-5 and TRBJ2-2; 9 bases fit TRBD2. V lost 7 bases to trimming and J lost 5 bases; unmatched junction nucleotides: 8. Germline CDR1 is MNHEY and CDR2 is SVGAGI. CDR3 size: 15 residues. This chain's CDR3 is CASKVELAGTGELFF. CDR3 DNA: TGTGCCAGCAAAGTGGAACTAGCGGGTACCGGGGAGCTGTTTTTT.

This rearrangement joins TRBV11-2 to TRBJ2-1; TRBD2 matches 7 bases. Per the germline V gene, CDR1 is SGHAT and CDR2 is FQNNGV. V shed 7 bases, J shed 6 bases, and the junction held 9 bases outside the gene matches. CDR3 length: 14 amino acids. In DNA, the CDR3 is TGTGCCAGCAAAGCCTCCGGGGGGACCAATGAGCAGTTCTTC. Encoded protein: CASKASGGTNEQFF.

The chain has TRBV5-1 and TRBJ2-7; TRBD1 might be the D (6 bases). CDR1 SGHRS and CDR2 YFSETQ come from the germline V gene. The CDR3 spans 14 residues. The V end lost 2 bases, the J end lost 0 bases, and 9 bases lay between the germline ends. Written as DNA, the CDR3 is TGCGCCAGCAGCTTACAGACAGGCTCCTACGAGCAGTACTTC. It yields the protein CASSLQTGSYEQYF.

V is TRBV4-1 and J is TRBJ2-7; 7 bases match TRBD1. Trimming removed 2 bases from V and 4 bases from J; junction bases left unmatched: 8. Germline CDR1 and CDR2: MGHRA and YSYEKL. This CDR3 comprises 15 residues. CDR3 region: CASSQPQQGQYEQYF. In nucleotides, the CDR3 is TGCGCCAGCAGCCAACCGCAACAGGGGCAGTACGAGCAGTACTTC.

The chain carries TRBV24-1 and TRBJ2-3; 10 positions agree with TRBD1. The germline CDR1 and CDR2 sequences are KGHDR and SFDVKD. This CDR3 has 18 residues. Germline trimming cut 5 bases from V and 2 bases from J; bases unmatched to any gene: 12. The CDR3 nucleotides read TGTGCCACCAGTGGGGACCGGGACAGGGGAGGGCCCACAGATACGCAGTATTTT. Protein: CATSGDRDRGGPTDTQYF.

The DNA of the CDR3 is TGTGCCAGCAGTGAACGTTTGAGGGAGCAGTTCTTC. It codes for CASSERLREQFF. The genes are TRBV25-1 and TRBJ2-1; D gene ambiguous. Germline CDR1 reads MGHDK; CDR2 reads SYGVNS. V dropped 2 bases and J dropped 10 bases, with 9 bases sitting between them. This CDR3 is 12 amino acids long. Full variable domain (rest looked up from reference TRBV25-1 and TRBJ2-1): EADIYQTPRYLVIGTGKKITLECSQTMGHDKMYWYQQDPGMELHLIHYSYGVNSTEKGDLSSESTVSRIRTEHFPLTLESARPSHTSQYLCASSERLREQFFGPGTRLTVL.

The chain links TRBV29-1 to TRBJ2-2; D may be TRBD2 (7 bases). This CDR3 spans 13 amino acids. The V gene's germline CDR1 is SQVTM and CDR2 ANQGSEA. V lost 7 bases and J 5 bases, leaving 14 bases between the germline ends. The CDR3 coding sequence is TGCAGCGGGGCCGGGGGGCGGACCGGGGAGCTGTTTTTT. Its protein product is CSGAGGRTGELFF.

The gene calls are TRBV18 and TRBJ1-5, with D perhaps matching TRBD1 (6 bases). CDR1 and CDR2 from the germline V gene are KGHSH and LQKENI. The CDR3 spans 17 residues. The ends were cut back, 3 bases at V and 0 bases at J, with 15 bases in the middle. CDR3 nucleotide sequence: TGTGCCAGCTCACCGCTGGACAGCCAAACTAGCAATCAGCCCCAGCATTTT. The encoded protein is CASSPLDSQTSNQPQHF. The full variable domain, with the rest looked up from reference TRBV18 and TRBJ1-5, is NAGVMQNPRHLVRRRGQEARLRCSPMKGHSHVYWYRQLPEEGLKFMVYLQKENIIDESGMPKERFSAEFPKEGPSILRIQQVVRGDSAAYFCASSPLDSQTSNQPQHFGDGTRLSIL.

This sequence joins TRBV18 and TRBJ2-1; unclear D gene. There are 12 residues in the CDR3. Germline V gene sequence: CDR1 KGHSH, CDR2 LQKENI. Trimming pared 2 bases from V and 10 bases from J, leaving 9 bases between. Here the CDR3 reads CASSPSRTEQFF. The CDR3 coding sequence is TGTGCCAGCTCACCATCCAGAACGGAGCAGTTCTTC.

The V and J genes are TRBV18 and TRBJ2-7; D is possibly TRBD1 (5 bases). The ends were cut back, 6 bases at V and 5 bases at J, with 14 bases in the middle. The CDR3 runs to 13 residues. Germline V gene data show CDR1 as KGHSH and CDR2 as LQKENI. The CDR3: CASSEGQIDEQYF. The CDR3 nucleotides are TGTGCCAGCTCCGAAGGACAAATCGACGAGCAGTACTTC.

The chain links TRBV5-4 to TRBJ2-1, with 7 bases fitting TRBD2. Germline CDR1 is SGHNT and CDR2 is YYREEE (reference sequence). CDR3 length equals 15 residues. The V and J ends lost 3 bases and 4 bases, in that order; junction bases with no gene match: 7. The CDR3 region is CASSSGGSNYNEQFF. Here the CDR3 DNA reads TGTGCCAGCAGCTCGGGCGGGAGCAATTACAATGAGCAGTTCTTC.